A single sample is the source of the 23 T cell receptor beta chains below, sequenced in a study of neurological immune-mediated disorders. The time point here: longitudinal time-point 1 (baseline). TCRdb used MiXCR to reprocess the 5' RACE reads, holding one entry per CDR3 protein. The sample lists some 49,000 distinct CDR3 sequences, about 9% seen once, with about 1.6% in the top ten. The sample comprised PBMCs. These receptors all stem from a woman in her forties in good health.

This clonotype was recorded at least ten times. The chain recombines TRBV25-1 with TRBJ1-2, with D perhaps TRBD1 (5 bases). Trimming took 8 bases from V and 5 from J, leaving 15 bases between them. Germline V gives CDR1 MGHDK, CDR2 SYGVNS. The CDR3 runs to 13 residues. As DNA, the CDR3 is TGTGCCAGCGGATCCGGGGGATTTTATGGCTACACCTTC. It encodes CASGSGGFYGYTF.

This clonotype came up many times. This sequence joins TRBV6-2 or TRBV6-3 and TRBJ1-1, with unresolved D. The CDR3 runs to 14 residues. Germline assignment: CDR1 MNHEY and CDR2 SVGEGT. Between the trimmed V and J ends, which lost 5 bases and 8 bases, there was a span of 18 bases. The CDR3 protein is CASSTPDGSFEAFF. CDR3 nucleotide sequence: TGTGCCAGCAGTACCCCTGATGGGAGTTTCGAAGCTTTCTTT.

This clonotype was detected ten times or more. The V gene is TRBV5-1, the J gene TRBJ2-6, with D possibly called TRBD1 or TRBD2 (6 bases each). The germline CDR1 and CDR2 sequences are SGHRS and YFSETQ. The CDR3 extends over 17 amino acids. V lost 3 bases and J lost 4, with 17 bases in between. The CDR3 DNA reads as TGCGCCAGCAGCTCGGGAGCAGGGGCTCCCGGGGCCAACGTCCTGACTTTC. This gives the protein CASSSGAGAPGANVLTF.

The table lists this clonotype with many counts. The V and J genes are TRBV5-6 and TRBJ1-1; 7 nucleotides match TRBD1. V lost 0 bases to trimming and J lost 10 bases; unmatched junction nucleotides: 12. Germline CDR1 reads SGHDT; CDR2 reads YYEEEE. The CDR3 contains 15 residues. The CDR3 region has the DNA TGTGCCAGCAGCTTGGCTGTCAGGGGGAGCATAGGAGCTTTCTTT. This translates into CASSLAVRGSIGAFF.

In the case of this clonotype: This may come from a read error, since a much larger clone is one base off. The rearrangement links TRBV12-3 or TRBV12-4 to TRBJ1-1; D gene ambiguous. V lost 6 bases, J lost 3 bases, and 8 bases lay in between. This CDR3 region has 12 residues. CDR3 bases: TGTGCCAGCAGCACATGGTACACTGAAGCTTTCTTT. Amino acid sequence: CASSTWYTEAFF.

There are many counts of this clonotype. The chain carries TRBV5-1 and TRBJ2-3; D ambiguous. The CDR3 runs to 14 residues. Germline-derived CDR1 and CDR2 are SGHRS and YFSETQ. The V and J ends lost 1 base and 3 bases respectively, with 9 bases between them. CDR3 region: CASSLNPKTDTQYF. Here the CDR3 DNA reads TGCGCCAGCAGCTTGAACCCGAAGACAGATACGCAGTATTTT.

This clonotype has a count of ten or more. The rearrangement joins TRBV27 to TRBJ1-1, with D possibly TRBD1 on 6 matching bases. This CDR3 has 13 amino acids. Germline lookup yields CDR1 MNHEY and CDR2 SMNVEV (reference sequence). Trimming pared 2 bases from V and 7 bases from J, leaving 11 bases between. CDR3 nucleotide sequence: TGTGCCAGCAGTTTAAGGGGGATTGGTGAAGCTTTCTTT. This translates into CASSLRGIGEAFF.

This clonotype occurred many times. This chain uses TRBV3-1 with TRBJ1-2, with 10 bases matching TRBD1. The CDR3 runs to 15 residues. Germline V lookup: CDR1 LGHDT, CDR2 YNNKEL (reference sequence). After removal of 4 bases from V and 0 bases from J, the junction contained 2 bases not matched to a gene. CDR3 sequence: CASSPGQGPNYGYTF. The CDR3 nucleotides are TGTGCCAGCAGCCCGGGACAGGGGCCTAACTATGGCTACACCTTC.

This clonotype was recorded at least ten times. The J gene is TRBJ2-5, the V gene TRBV20-1, with a weak D call TRBD1 (6 bases). V lost 3 bases and J lost 5, with 16 bases in between. Per the germline V gene, CDR1 is DFQATT and CDR2 is SNEGSKA (reference sequence). The CDR3 consists of 14 residues. The CDR3 DNA reads as TGCAGTGCTAGGGATGACAGGAAGGGGGAGACCCAGTACTTC. Its protein is CSARDDRKGETQYF.

Concerning this clonotype itself: A junction boundary mismatches the germline segment, possibly from a read error. This sequence joins TRBV5-1 and TRBJ2-7, with D perhaps matching TRBD2 (7 bases). CDR3 length: 14 residues. Germline V gene data show CDR1 as SGHRS and CDR2 as YFSETQ. The CDR3 DNA sequence: TGTGCCAGCAGCTCGGGGGGCACCACCTACGAGCAGTACTTC. Residues: CASSSGGTTYEQYF. The full variable domain, in which reference TRBV5-1 and TRBJ2-7 provide the parts outside the CDR3, is KAGVTQTPRYLIKTRGQQVTLSCSPISGHRSVSWYQQTPGQGLQFLFEYFSETQRNKGNFPGRFSGRQFSNSRSEMNVSTLELGDSALYLCASSSGGTTYEQYFGPGTRLTVT.

The chain has TRBV7-9 and TRBJ1-5, with unresolved D. Germline V CDR1 and CDR2: SEHNR, FQNEAQ (reference sequence). Trimming removed 1 base from V and 13 bases from J, with 20 bases in between. The CDR3 runs 15 residues. The CDR3 DNA follows: TGTGCCAGCAGCTTAGGGCGTCGGAAGCTAGGGCCACAGCATTTT. Its protein is CASSLGRRKLGPQHF.

This clonotype was detected many times. The V call is TRBV25-1, the J call TRBJ1-6; a possible D gene is TRBD1 (6 bases). Germline-derived CDR1 and CDR2 are MGHDK and SYGVNS. The CDR3 extends over 14 amino acids. The ends were cut back, 3 bases at V and 7 bases at J, with 10 bases in the middle. The CDR3 here is CASSDRGGNSPLHF. CDR3 DNA: TGTGCCAGCAGTGACCGAGGGGGGAATTCACCCCTCCACTTT.

This clonotype was counted ten times or more. The chain carries TRBV6-2 or TRBV6-3 and TRBJ2-1; the D is unclear. The CDR3 loop spans 12 amino acids. CDR1 is MNHEY and CDR2 is SVGEGT in the germline V gene. Trimming shortened V by 0 bases and J by 8 bases, and 5 bases separated the two germline ends. CDR3 loop: CASSYSRDEQFF. The CDR3 DNA reads TGTGCCAGCAGTTACTCCCGGGATGAGCAGTTCTTC.

The table lists this clonotype with many counts. The chain recombines TRBV12-3 or TRBV12-4 with TRBJ2-3; 8 bases line up with TRBD2. V trimming: 5 bases; J trimming: 4 bases; junction bases outside the gene matches: 11. The CDR3 has 16 residues. DNA for the CDR3: TGTGCCAGCAGTACCCCTCCGGGGGGGGGGCCAGATACGCAGTATTTT. Translated: CASSTPPGGGPDTQYF.

This clonotype was picked up one time. This sequence joins TRBV28 and TRBJ2-7; 10 bases match TRBD1. CDR3 length: 14 residues. After removal of 3 bases from V and 7 bases from J, the junction contained 6 bases not matched to a gene. From germline, CDR1 is MDHEN and CDR2 SYDVKM. CDR3 DNA: TGTGCCAGCAGTTTGACAGGGGGCCTCTGGGAGCAGTACTTC. Residues: CASSLTGGLWEQYF.

This clonotype has at least ten counts. The CDR3 sequence: CASSLGQSSYEQYF. CDR3 nucleotide sequence: TGTGCCAGCAGCTTGGGACAGTCCTCCTACGAGCAGTACTTC. The V gene is TRBV5-5, the J gene TRBJ2-7; maybe TRBD1 (5 bases). V was pared by 0 bases and J by 0 bases, with 7 bases between. The CDR3 covers 14 residues. The germline V gene has CDR1 SGHKS and CDR2 YYEKEE (reference sequence).

This clonotype was counted many times. The V gene is TRBV7-2, the J gene TRBJ2-7; TRBD2 matches 11 bases. CDR3 length: 16 residues. The V segment lost 5 bases and the J segment 1 base; nucleotides outside the gene matches: 7. Germline CDR1 reads SGHTA; CDR2 reads FQGNSA. The CDR3 is CASSPSTSGASYEQYF. For the CDR3, the DNA is TGTGCCAGCAGCCCTTCGACTAGCGGGGCATCCTACGAGCAGTACTTC.

A few counts support this clonotype. V and J are TRBV20-1 and TRBJ2-1; 9 bases are shared with TRBD2. V lost 6 bases to trimming and J lost 2 bases; unmatched junction nucleotides: 8. This CDR3 has 15 amino acids. Germline loops: CDR1 DFQATT, CDR2 SNEGSKA (reference sequence). CDR3 sequence reads: CSASRGGVTYNEQFF. CDR3 DNA sequence: TGCAGTGCGTCTCGCGGGGGGGTTACCTACAATGAGCAGTTCTTC.

This clonotype was counted many times. V and J are TRBV20-1 and TRBJ2-6; no reliable D call. CDR3 length: 16 residues. Trimming pared 6 bases from V and 1 base from J, leaving 16 bases between. Germline-derived CDR1 and CDR2 are DFQATT and SNEGSKA (reference sequence). CDR3 loop: CSAMGSSGSGANVLTF. The CDR3 coding sequence is TGCAGTGCAATGGGCAGTTCAGGATCTGGGGCCAACGTCCTGACTTTC.

In its sample, this clonotype was seen many times. The chain couples TRBV20-1 to TRBJ2-1; D uncertain. Per germline, CDR1 DFQATT and CDR2 SNEGSKA (reference sequence). V shed 6 bases and J shed 6 bases, with 9 bases lying between them. The CDR3 contains 11 residues. CDR3 in DNA: TGCAGTGCCCGCCTTAGCAATGAGCAGTTCTTC. Amino acids: CSARLSNEQFF.

This clonotype occurred many times. The chain links TRBV7-2 to TRBJ1-5, with 9 nucleotides matching TRBD1. The trim removed 0 bases at V and 9 bases at J, leaving 12 bases unmatched. CDR3 length: 17 residues. Looked up from germline, CDR1 is SGHTA and CDR2 is FQGNSA. The CDR3 nucleotides read TGTGCCAGCAGCTTAGCGACCGGGGACAGGGTGTGCGGGCCCCAGCATTTT. It codes for CASSLATGDRVCGPQHF.

This clonotype was detected only a few times. The V and J genes are TRBV20-1 and TRBJ1-1; TRBD1 matches at 8 bases. V was clipped by 0 bases and J by 3 bases; unmatched bases: 12. Germline values: CDR1 DFQATT, CDR2 SNEGSKA (reference sequence). This CDR3 region has 17 residues. In DNA, the CDR3 is TGCAGTGCTAGAGATCGTTCAGGGGGCGATTTGTACACTGAAGCTTTCTTT. It codes for CSARDRSGGDLYTEAFF.

In the case of this clonotype: A much bigger clone sits one base away, suggesting this may be a read error. The gene calls are TRBV5-1 and TRBJ2-2, with 7 bases that match TRBD2. Losses at the gene ends were 2 bases for V and 2 bases for J; bases not matched to a gene: 6. This CDR3 is 16 amino acids long. Germline V gives CDR1 SGHRS, CDR2 YFSETQ. As DNA, the CDR3 is TGCGCCAGCAGCTTTGTTCCTAGCGGCAACACCGGGGAGCTGTTTTTT. Translation gives CASSFVPSGNTGELFF.